The clone carrying this T cell receptor beta chain was recorded only once. Its specificity is not known. V shed 3 bases and J shed 2 bases, with 11 bases lying between them. The CDR3 totals 14 residues. Per germline, CDR1 GTSNPN and CDR2 SVGIG (reference sequence). Method: immunoSEQ multiplex PCR; TCRdb's copy keeps in-frame clones and lacks some. The sample has about 150,000 clones, over 90% seen once. These data come from a study of T cell responses to AZD1222 COVID-19 vaccine. Study results and caveats: Donors were chiefly white British, with a greater number of females, and clonal diversity was perhaps underestimated.

The sample in question was peripheral blood, obtained 28 days after the second AZD1222 dose. The clonotype comes from an adult who received the AZD1222 COVID-19 vaccine. The chain recombines TRBV30 with TRBJ1-5, with D tentatively TRBD1 (5 bases). The CDR3 DNA is TGTGCCTGGAGCCAGCAGGGCGGCAATCAGCCCCAGCATTTT. Translation gives CAWSQQGGNQPQHF. Combining the CDR3 with reference TRBV30 and TRBJ1-5 gives the whole variable domain SQTIHQWPATLVQPVGSPLSLECTVEGTSNPNLYWYRQAAGRGLQLLFYSVGIGQISSEVPQNLSASRPQDRQFILSSKKLLLSDSGFYLCAWSQQGGNQPQHFGDGTRLSIL.